This entry lists 17 T cell receptor beta chains sequenced from one sample in a study of diagnostic markers for celiac disease. TCRdb re-called the reads; one entry per CDR3 protein, DNA not given. The table lists 1,300 to 1,500 distinct CDR3 sequences, with roughly 13% in the top ten. Sequencing was done on a sample of either unsorted cells or a sorted T cell fraction (not recorded which). All receptors come from a human donor. This table probably holds off-target reads from a library built for another chain.

This chain joins TRBV5-1 and TRBJ2-1; TCRdb reports TRBD2, a call that lacks DNA to check it against. Germline V gene sequence: CDR1 SGHRS, CDR2 YFSETQ. The CDR3 runs to 13 residues. CDR3 amino acids: CASSLARTSEQFF.

This clonotype shows up as medium-sized by frequency. The chain has TRBV29-1 and TRBJ2-3; no DNA is available, so the TRBD2 call from TCRdb remains unchecked. The CDR3 is 17 amino acids. From germline, CDR1 is SQVTM and CDR2 ANQGSEA. CDR3 loop: CSVTWTSGSSSTDTQYF.

The genes are TRBV28 and TRBJ2-3; TCRdb indicates TRBD1, and absent DNA this call remains unverified. This CDR3 spans 16 amino acids. The germline V gene has CDR1 MDHEN and CDR2 SYDVKM. This CDR3 is CASSTGRRGNTDTQYF.

The chain combines TRBV5-1 with TRBJ1-1; absent DNA, TCRdb's TRBD1 call cannot be checked. Germline loops: CDR1 SGHRS, CDR2 YFSETQ. This CDR3 region has 14 residues. CDR3 loop: CASSWPEDSTRAFF. The entire variable domain, with the rest obtained from reference TRBV5-1 and TRBJ1-1, is as follows: KAGVTQTPRYLIKTRGQQVTLSCSPISGHRSVSWYQQTPGQGLQFLFEYFSETQRNKGNFPGRFSGRQFSNSRSEMNVSTLELGDSALYLCASSWPEDSTRAFFGQGTRLTVV.

This chain joins TRBV4-3 and TRBJ1-3. CDR3 length: 15 residues. CDR1 LGHNA and CDR2 YSLEER come from the germline V gene. The chain's CDR3 is CASSQDAVSGNTIYF.

Measured by frequency, this clonotype is large. CDR3 in amino acids: CASSYSGGTEAFF. The gene calls are TRBV6-5 and TRBJ1-1. The germline V gene encodes CDR1 MNHEY and CDR2 SVGAGI. The CDR3 length is 13 residues.

This sequence joins TRBV20-1 and TRBJ1-5; the TCRdb D gene call, TRBD1, has no DNA to confirm it. This CDR3 is built from 15 residues. Germline values: CDR1 DFQATT, CDR2 SNEGSKA (reference sequence). The CDR3 loop reads CSASPDGNSNQPQHF.

This clonotype is identified as large (0.1 to 1%) from frequency. The chain employs TRBV7-3 and TRBJ2-2; TCRdb picks TRBD1, but there is no DNA to check that call. This CDR3 is built from 13 residues. The germline gives CDR1 SGHTA, CDR2 FQGTGA. This chain's CDR3 is CASSSGAQEELFF. The full variable domain, rest sourced from reference TRBV7-3 and TRBJ2-2, is GAGVSQTPSNKVTEKGKYVELRCDPISGHTALYWYRQSLGQGPEFLIYFQGTGAADDSGLPNDRFFAVRPEGSVSTLKIQRTERGDSAVYLCASSSGAQEELFFGEGSRLTVL.

V is TRBV5-1 and J is TRBJ2-1; TCRdb reports TRBD2, a call that lacks DNA to check it against. Germline V gene sequence: CDR1 SGHRS, CDR2 YFSETQ. The CDR3 loop spans 15 amino acids. Here the CDR3 reads CASSLTSGPANEQFF.

This clonotype is labeled large (0.1 to 1%) based on frequency. This chain joins TRBV5-1 and TRBJ2-1. The CDR3 sequence is 14 residues long. Germline V gene sequence: CDR1 SGHRS, CDR2 YFSETQ. CDR3: CASSLSWSYNEQFF. The whole variable domain, remainder taken from reference TRBV5-1 and TRBJ2-1, is KAGVTQTPRYLIKTRGQQVTLSCSPISGHRSVSWYQQTPGQGLQFLFEYFSETQRNKGNFPGRFSGRQFSNSRSEMNVSTLELGDSALYLCASSLSWSYNEQFFGPGTRLTVL.

V is TRBV20-1 and J is TRBJ2-3. Germline loops: CDR1 DFQATT, CDR2 SNEGSKA (reference sequence). The CDR3 loop spans 15 amino acids. This CDR3 reads CSARWAELSTDTQYF.

This clonotype is called medium-sized based on its frequency. This chain connects TRBV5-1 to TRBJ2-7; TCRdb's D gene call, TRBD1, goes unchecked for lack of DNA. Germline assignment: CDR1 SGHRS and CDR2 YFSETQ. The CDR3 totals 13 residues. CDR3 region: CASSDRGSYEQYF.

In terms of frequency, this clonotype is medium-sized (0.01 to 0.1%). This rearrangement joins TRBV5-1 to TRBJ1-1; TCRdb's D call, TRBD1, is unchecked because there is no DNA. The germline gives CDR1 SGHRS, CDR2 YFSETQ. The CDR3 has 14 amino acids. The CDR3: CASSLQGVGTEAFF.

The V call is TRBV7-2, the J call TRBJ2-7; without DNA, the TCRdb call of TRBD2 cannot be checked. This CDR3 is built from 15 residues. Germline loops: CDR1 SGHTA, CDR2 FQGNSA. The CDR3 reads CASSLAPSGGYEQYF.

V usage is TRBV2 and J usage is TRBJ2-1; lacking DNA, the TRBD2 call made by TCRdb goes unchecked. This CDR3 spans 14 amino acids. Germline loops: CDR1 SNHLY, CDR2 FYNNEI. This CDR3 reads CASSEGSSGTAEFF.

This chain uses TRBV10-3 with TRBJ1-1. The germline V gene encodes CDR1 ENHRY and CDR2 SYGVKD. There are 12 residues in the CDR3. The CDR3 reads CAISDMGTEAFF.

The chain combines TRBV28 with TRBJ1-5. The CDR3 runs to 16 residues. The germline gives CDR1 MDHEN, CDR2 SYDVKM. CDR3 sequence: CASSLLSTDSNQPQHF.